A selection of T cell receptor beta chains follows, all from one sample in a study of OX40 agonist ivuxolimab in advanced cancers. Assay used: immunoSEQ multiplex PCR; TCRdb lists only in-frame clones, some missing. The profile shows tens of thousands of clones, 85% to 90% of them singletons. Source: CD4+ or CD8+ T cells sorted from blood, taken in a trial of the OX40 agonist ivuxolimab. These receptor sequences come from an adult with an advanced solid tumor such as melanoma, head and neck, liver or kidney cancer. Each CDR3 is given with its conserved first and last residue. D genes are given only for firm matches. Clone size is not always given. Where it is, it says once, few, many or a class for expanded clones.

j_call: TRBJ2-1
v_call: TRBV6-1
clone_size: NA
d_call: NA
cdr3_aa: CASSPVRVIGEFF
cdr3_nt: TGTGCCAGCAGCCCGGTGCGTGTGATAGGGGAGTTCTTC

j_call: TRBJ2-3
v_call: TRBV6-5
clone_size: NA
d_call: NA
cdr3_aa: CASSFARDTQYF
cdr3_nt: TGTGCCAGCAGTTTTGCTAGGGATACGCAGTATTTT

j_call: TRBJ2-6
v_call: TRBV7-8
clone_size: NA
d_call: NA
cdr3_aa: CASSLLVLRDTDSGANVLTF
cdr3_nt: TGTGCCAGCAGCTTACTCGTCCTCCGGGACACCGACTCTGGGGCCAACGTCCTGACTTTC

j_call: TRBJ2-1
v_call: TRBV2
clone_size: NA
d_call: TRBD1
cdr3_aa: CASRARQGSYNEQFF
cdr3_nt: TGTGCCAGCAGAGCTCGACAGGGATCCTACAATGAGCAGTTCTTC

j_call: TRBJ2-2
v_call: TRBV25-1
clone_size: NA
d_call: TRBD2
cdr3_aa: CASSDSRTSGGGELFF
cdr3_nt: TGTGCCAGCAGTGATTCCAGGACTAGCGGGGGCGGGGAGCTGTTTTTT

j_call: TRBJ2-7
v_call: TRBV5-1
clone_size: NA
d_call: NA
cdr3_aa: CASSLTPTSYEQYF
cdr3_nt: TGCGCCAGCAGCCTTACACCTACCTCCTACGAGCAGTACTTC

j_call: TRBJ2-2
v_call: TRBV30
clone_size: NA
d_call: TRBD1
cdr3_aa: CAWSGQEHTGELFF
cdr3_nt: TGTGCCTGGAGCGGACAGGAACACACCGGGGAGCTGTTTTTT

j_call: TRBJ1-5
v_call: TRBV6-6
clone_size: NA
d_call: NA
cdr3_aa: CASSYGTNQPQHF
cdr3_nt: TGTGCCAGCAGCTACGGGACAAATCAGCCCCAGCATTTT

j_call: TRBJ2-4
v_call: TRBV28
clone_size: NA
d_call: TRBD1
cdr3_aa: CASSLVGTGKNIQYF
cdr3_nt: TGTGCCAGCAGTTTAGTAGGGACAGGGAAAAACATTCAGTACTTC

j_call: TRBJ1-1
v_call: TRBV7-2
clone_size: NA
d_call: TRBD1
cdr3_aa: CASSWDRNTEAFF
cdr3_nt: TGTGCCAGCAGCTGGGACAGGAACACTGAAGCTTTCTTT

j_call: TRBJ2-5
v_call: TRBV9
clone_size: NA
d_call: TRBD2
cdr3_aa: CASSATSGGQETQYF
cdr3_nt: TGTGCCAGCAGCGCGACTAGCGGCGGCCAAGAGACCCAGTACTTC

j_call: TRBJ2-2
v_call: TRBV6-5
clone_size: NA
d_call: TRBD2
cdr3_aa: CASSYSGLTLTGELFF
cdr3_nt: TGTGCCAGCAGTTACTCGGGACTAACACTCACCGGGGAGCTGTTTTTT

j_call: TRBJ2-1
v_call: TRBV19
clone_size: NA
d_call: TRBD2
cdr3_aa: CASSIRLAGIQPYNEQFF
cdr3_nt: TGTGCCAGTAGTATAAGACTAGCGGGAATTCAGCCCTACAATGAGCAGTTCTTC

j_call: TRBJ2-5
v_call: TRBV5-1
clone_size: NA
d_call: TRBD1
cdr3_aa: CASSLYGTGKETQYF
cdr3_nt: TGCGCCAGCAGCTTGTATGGGACAGGAAAGGAGACCCAGTACTTC

j_call: TRBJ2-1
v_call: TRBV4-2
clone_size: NA
d_call: TRBD2
cdr3_aa: CASSLAGPLNEQFF
cdr3_nt: TGTGCCAGCAGCCTAGCGGGACCCCTCAATGAGCAGTTCTTC

j_call: TRBJ2-2
v_call: TRBV27
clone_size: NA
d_call: NA
cdr3_aa: CASSKQQITGELFF
cdr3_nt: TGTGCCAGCAGTAAACAACAGATCACCGGGGAGCTGTTTTTT

j_call: TRBJ2-7
v_call: TRBV15
clone_size: NA
d_call: TRBD2
cdr3_aa: CATSSTRAGGEEQYF
cdr3_nt: TGTGCCACCAGCAGTACGAGGGCGGGAGGCGAAGAGCAGTACTTC

j_call: TRBJ2-7
v_call: TRBV27
clone_size: NA
d_call: NA
cdr3_aa: CASSSWVEGEQYF
cdr3_nt: TGTGCCAGCAGTTCCTGGGTCGAGGGAGAGCAGTACTTC

j_call: TRBJ2-4
v_call: TRBV30
clone_size: NA
d_call: TRBD2
cdr3_aa: CAWSVGEGNIQYF
cdr3_nt: TGTGCCTGGAGTGTGGGGGAGGGAAACATTCAGTACTTC

j_call: TRBJ1-1
v_call: TRBV2
clone_size: NA
d_call: TRBD1
cdr3_aa: CASSPTTGGGTEAFF
cdr3_nt: TGTGCCAGCAGTCCTACCACAGGGGGGGGAACTGAAGCTTTCTTT

j_call: TRBJ1-2
v_call: TRBV19
clone_size: NA
d_call: NA
cdr3_aa: CASSTQVGDGYTF
cdr3_nt: TGTGCCAGTAGTACCCAAGTGGGTGATGGCTACACCTTC

j_call: TRBJ2-7
v_call: TRBV7-7
clone_size: NA
d_call: NA
cdr3_aa: CASSLTETGEQYF
cdr3_nt: TGTGCTAGCAGCTTAACGGAAACCGGGGAGCAGTACTTC

j_call: TRBJ2-3
v_call: TRBV29-1
clone_size: NA
d_call: NA
cdr3_aa: CSAGPDTDTQYF
cdr3_nt: TGCAGTGCAGGGCCCGACACAGATACGCAGTATTTT

j_call: TRBJ1-4
v_call: TRBV5-1
clone_size: NA
d_call: NA
cdr3_aa: CASSLTSTNEKLFF
cdr3_nt: TGCGCCAGCAGCTTAACTTCAACTAATGAAAAACTGTTTTTT

j_call: TRBJ2-3
v_call: TRBV4-2
clone_size: NA
d_call: TRBD2
cdr3_aa: CASSQLAGEITDTQYF
cdr3_nt: TGTGCCAGCAGCCAACTGGCGGGGGAAATCACAGATACGCAGTATTTT

j_call: TRBJ1-2
v_call: TRBV11-2
clone_size: once
d_call: NA
cdr3_aa: CASSRDLIYGYTF
cdr3_nt: TGTGCCAGCAGCCGTGACCTAATCTATGGCTACACCTTC

j_call: TRBJ1-2
v_call: TRBV2
clone_size: once
d_call: TRBD1
cdr3_aa: CASLDRGELGYTF
cdr3_nt: TGTGCCTCACTAGACAGGGGCGAGCTCGGCTACACCTTC

j_call: TRBJ2-1
v_call: TRBV5-4
clone_size: NA
d_call: TRBD2
cdr3_aa: CASSSSAGGGGEQFF
cdr3_nt: TGTGCCAGCAGCTCATCTGCGGGAGGTGGGGGTGAGCAGTTCTTC

j_call: TRBJ1-5
v_call: TRBV2
clone_size: NA
d_call: TRBD1
cdr3_aa: CASRGGPGQGIAGRNQPQHF
cdr3_nt: TGTGCCAGCAGAGGCGGCCCGGGACAGGGGATAGCAGGGCGGAATCAGCCCCAGCATTTT

j_call: TRBJ1-1
v_call: TRBV7-9
clone_size: NA
d_call: NA
cdr3_aa: CASSDRMNTEAFF
cdr3_nt: TGTGCCAGCAGCGACAGGATGAACACTGAAGCTTTCTTT

j_call: TRBJ2-1
v_call: TRBV21-1
clone_size: NA
d_call: NA
cdr3_aa: CASSKGAPQSDEQFF
cdr3_nt: TGTGCCAGCAGCAAAGGGGCCCCGCAATCGGATGAGCAGTTCTTC

j_call: TRBJ2-1
v_call: TRBV5-1
clone_size: NA
d_call: NA
cdr3_aa: CASSHLTGPKGNEQFF
cdr3_nt: TGCGCCAGCAGCCACTTGACGGGTCCGAAGGGCAATGAGCAGTTCTTC

j_call: TRBJ2-1
v_call: TRBV9
clone_size: NA
d_call: TRBD2
cdr3_aa: CASSVEAWGGNEQFF
cdr3_nt: TGTGCCAGCAGCGTCGAGGCGTGGGGGGGGAATGAGCAGTTCTTC

j_call: TRBJ2-3
v_call: TRBV2
clone_size: few
d_call: TRBD2
cdr3_aa: CASRPRGGVTDTQYF
cdr3_nt: TGTGCCAGCCGTCCTCGGGGGGGGGTCACAGATACGCAGTATTTT

j_call: TRBJ2-7
v_call: TRBV2
clone_size: NA
d_call: TRBD2
cdr3_aa: CASTPQASGIYEQYF
cdr3_nt: TGTGCCAGCACCCCCCAGGCTAGCGGGATTTACGAGCAGTACTTC

j_call: TRBJ2-1
v_call: TRBV28
clone_size: once
d_call: TRBD2
cdr3_aa: CASSLGLAGDEQFF
cdr3_nt: TGTGCCAGCAGTTTGGGACTAGCGGGGGATGAGCAGTTCTTC

j_call: TRBJ2-2
v_call: TRBV5-6
clone_size: NA
d_call: TRBD1
cdr3_aa: CASKWGQGVGELFF
cdr3_nt: TGTGCCAGCAAGTGGGGACAGGGTGTCGGGGAGCTGTTTTTT

j_call: TRBJ1-2
v_call: TRBV5-1
clone_size: NA
d_call: NA
cdr3_aa: CASSLAGQAWDYTF
cdr3_nt: TGCGCCAGCAGCTTGGCGGGTCAGGCGTGGGACTACACCTTC

j_call: TRBJ2-1
v_call: TRBV25-1
clone_size: many
d_call: TRBD1
cdr3_aa: CASSDETREQGHNEQFF
cdr3_nt: TGTGCCAGCAGTGATGAGACTCGGGAACAGGGGCACAATGAGCAGTTCTTC

j_call: TRBJ2-1
v_call: TRBV7-9
clone_size: NA
d_call: NA
cdr3_aa: CASSLLDNEQFF
cdr3_nt: TGTGCCAGCAGCTTACTAGACAATGAGCAGTTCTTC

j_call: TRBJ2-7
v_call: TRBV4-2
clone_size: NA
d_call: NA
cdr3_aa: CASSQGLWESEQYF
cdr3_nt: TGTGCCAGCAGCCAAGGTTTATGGGAGAGCGAGCAGTACTTC

j_call: TRBJ2-5
v_call: TRBV10-3
clone_size: NA
d_call: NA
cdr3_aa: CAISATGTPEETQYF
cdr3_nt: TGTGCCATCAGTGCGACCGGGACGCCCGAAGAGACCCAGTACTTC